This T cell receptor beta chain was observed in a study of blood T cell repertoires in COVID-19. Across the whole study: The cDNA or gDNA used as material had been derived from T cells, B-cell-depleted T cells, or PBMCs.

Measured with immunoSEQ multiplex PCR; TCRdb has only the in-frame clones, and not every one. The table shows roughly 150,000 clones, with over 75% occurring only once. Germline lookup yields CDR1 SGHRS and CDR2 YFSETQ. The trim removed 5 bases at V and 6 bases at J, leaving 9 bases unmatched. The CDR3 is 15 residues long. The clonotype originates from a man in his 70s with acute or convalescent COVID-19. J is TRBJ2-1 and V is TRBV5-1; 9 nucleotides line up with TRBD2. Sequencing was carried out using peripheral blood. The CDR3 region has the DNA TGCGCCAGCAGTCGCGGGGGGGCCCAGTTCAATGAGCAGTTCTTC. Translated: CASSRGGAQFNEQFF.